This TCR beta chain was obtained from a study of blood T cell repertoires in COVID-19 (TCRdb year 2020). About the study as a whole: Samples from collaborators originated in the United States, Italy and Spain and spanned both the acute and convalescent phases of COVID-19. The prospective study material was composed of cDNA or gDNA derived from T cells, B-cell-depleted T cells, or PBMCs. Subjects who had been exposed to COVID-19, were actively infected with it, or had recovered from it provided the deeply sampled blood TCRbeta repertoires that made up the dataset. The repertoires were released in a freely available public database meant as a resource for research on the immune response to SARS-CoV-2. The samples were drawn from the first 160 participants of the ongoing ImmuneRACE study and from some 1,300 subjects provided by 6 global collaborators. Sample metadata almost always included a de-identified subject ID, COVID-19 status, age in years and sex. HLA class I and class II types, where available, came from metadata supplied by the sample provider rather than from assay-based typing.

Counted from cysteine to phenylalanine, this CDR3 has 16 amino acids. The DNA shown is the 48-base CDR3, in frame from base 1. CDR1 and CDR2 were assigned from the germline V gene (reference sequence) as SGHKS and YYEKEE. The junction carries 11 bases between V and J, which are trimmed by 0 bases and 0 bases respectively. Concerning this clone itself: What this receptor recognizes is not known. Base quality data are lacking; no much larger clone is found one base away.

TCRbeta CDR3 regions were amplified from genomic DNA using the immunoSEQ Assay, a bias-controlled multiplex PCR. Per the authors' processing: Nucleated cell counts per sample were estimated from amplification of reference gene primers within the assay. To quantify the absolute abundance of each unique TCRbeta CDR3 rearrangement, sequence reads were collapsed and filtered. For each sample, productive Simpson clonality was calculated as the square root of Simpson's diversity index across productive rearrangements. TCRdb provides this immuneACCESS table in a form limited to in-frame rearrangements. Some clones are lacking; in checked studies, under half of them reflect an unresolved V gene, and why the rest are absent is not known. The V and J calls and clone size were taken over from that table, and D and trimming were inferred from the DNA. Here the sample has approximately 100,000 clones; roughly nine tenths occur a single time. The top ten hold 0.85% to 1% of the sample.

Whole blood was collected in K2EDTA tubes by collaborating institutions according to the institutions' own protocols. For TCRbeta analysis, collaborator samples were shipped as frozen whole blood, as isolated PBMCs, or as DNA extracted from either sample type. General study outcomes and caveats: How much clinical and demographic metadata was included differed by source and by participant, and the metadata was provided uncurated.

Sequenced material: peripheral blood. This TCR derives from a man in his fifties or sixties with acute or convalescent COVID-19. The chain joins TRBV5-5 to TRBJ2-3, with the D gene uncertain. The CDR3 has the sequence CASSLGRLTSTDTQYF. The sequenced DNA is TGTGCCAGCAGCTTGGGCAGGCTCACTAGCACAGATACGCAGTATTTT.